Below, one TCR beta chain is given with its context. Antigen: not known. A lack of ophthalmopathy progression within 18 months defined stable Graves' hyperthyroidism. The investigators amplified TCR beta CDR3 regions from RNA transcripts. The TCR CDR3 was amplified in a first-round RT-PCR using the HTBI primer set. Via MiXCR, TCRdb re-called the multiplex PCR reads, giving one row per CDR3 protein. The table records 300,000 to 450,000 distinct CDR3 sequences, around 25% of them present only once. The CDR3 contains 17 residues. Deletions cut 6 bases from V and 1 base from J, with 18 bases between. Looked up from germline, CDR1 is MNHEY and CDR2 is SMNVEV (reference sequence). This sample is part of a study of T cells in Graves' hyperthyroidism and ophthalmopathy. Broader study findings: Ophthalmopathy, as predicted by the model, came a median 6.5 months after the prediction.

The receptor comes from a man aged 50 to 59 with Graves' hyperthyroidism. This chain links TRBV27 with TRBJ2-2; D is possibly TRBD1 (7 bases). Sequenced material: blood. The DNA for the CDR3 is TGTGCCAGCAGCTACGAATCAGGGGGGTGGAACACCGGGGAGCTGTTTTTT. Its translation is CASSYESGGWNTGELFF.